A single sample gave rise to the 5 T cell receptor beta chains below, sequenced in a study of patients and donors after allogeneic stem cell transplantation (dated by TCRdb to about 2020). Preparation of the library involved RT-PCR. The sequencing machine was a NextSeq 550. The public sequencing data were trimmed at Q25 with fastp and processed into clonotypes with MiXCR by TCRdb, which kept only in-frame beta chains. Each record represents a unique CDR3 protein, reported with the most common genes and DNA among its rows. The sample table lists about a million distinct CDR3 sequences, about 20% of them with a count of one. Around 6% of the sample comes from the top ten. Sequencing was performed on blood, either unsorted or a sorted T cell fraction (not recorded which). The receptors shown here come from a human donor who was either an allogeneic HSCT recipient or a stem cell or donor lymphocyte infusion donor (not recorded which). It is not recorded whose cells these are; they may come from a transplant donor.

This clonotype was recorded at least ten times. This chain connects TRBV10-2 to TRBJ2-7; 13 nucleotides agree with TRBD2. This CDR3 region has 15 residues. Germline-derived CDR1 and CDR2 are WSHSY and SAAADI. V shed 2 bases, J shed 3 bases, and the junction held 1 base outside the gene matches. CDR3 sequence: CASSEGLAGVYEQYF. CDR3 DNA sequence: TGCGCCAGCAGTGAGGGACTAGCGGGGGTCTACGAGCAGTACTTC.

This clonotype turned up a few times. The V and J genes are TRBV20-1 and TRBJ2-3; D possibly corresponds to TRBD2 (6 bases). The ends were cut back, 5 bases at V and 5 bases at J, with 11 bases in the middle. The CDR3 length is 12 residues. Germline V lookup: CDR1 DFQATT, CDR2 SNEGSKA (reference sequence). CDR3 bases: TGCAGTGCTCCCTGGAGGGAAGATACGCAGTATTTT. It specifies CSAPWREDTQYF.

Only a few counts were recorded for this clonotype. The chain uses TRBV7-9 and TRBJ1-1, with TRBD1 matching over 7 bases. The CDR3 consists of 16 residues. The V gene's germline CDR1 is SEHNR and CDR2 FQNEAQ (reference sequence). V gave up 5 bases and J gave up 5 bases; unmatched junction bases: 14. The CDR3 loop reads CASSPKLQGRTTEAFF. The CDR3 DNA reads as TGTGCCAGCAGCCCCAAACTACAGGGGAGGACGACTGAAGCTTTCTTT.

V and J are TRBV12-3 or TRBV12-4 and TRBJ2-7; 8 nucleotides agree with TRBD1. Losses at the gene ends were 7 bases for V and 8 bases for J; bases not matched to a gene: 4. The CDR3 runs 11 residues. CDR3 sequence reads: CASMTGAQQYF. CDR3 nucleotides: TGTGCCAGCATGACAGGGGCCCAGCAGTACTTC.

This clonotype has just a few counts. The genes are TRBV3-1 and TRBJ1-2; a weak D match, TRBD1 (5 bases). Germline V gives CDR1 LGHDT, CDR2 YNNKEL (reference sequence). This CDR3 is 12 amino acids long. V was trimmed by 1 base and J by 13 bases, leaving 13 bases between them. The CDR3 DNA reads as TGTGCCAGCAGCCAAGCGGGACCGCCTTCCACCTTC. Translating gives CASSQAGPPSTF.